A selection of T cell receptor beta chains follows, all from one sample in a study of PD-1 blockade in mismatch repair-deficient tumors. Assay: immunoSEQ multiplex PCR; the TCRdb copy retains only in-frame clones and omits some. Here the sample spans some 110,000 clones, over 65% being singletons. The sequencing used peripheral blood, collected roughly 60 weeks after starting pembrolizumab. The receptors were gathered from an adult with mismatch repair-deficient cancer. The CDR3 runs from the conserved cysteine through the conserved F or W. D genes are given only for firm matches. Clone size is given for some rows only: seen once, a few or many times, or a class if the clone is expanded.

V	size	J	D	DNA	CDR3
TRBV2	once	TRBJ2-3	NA	TGTGCCAGCAACCTGAGAGGTACAGGGTCTATGACAGATACGCAGTATTTT	CASNLRGTGSMTDTQYF
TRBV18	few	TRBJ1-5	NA	TGTGCCAGCTCACCCGAGAATCAGCCCCAGCATTTT	CASSPENQPQHF
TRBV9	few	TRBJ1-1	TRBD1	TGTGCCAGCAGCGGAGGGACAGGGGGCAGGGCTGAAGCTTTCTTT	CASSGGTGGRAEAFF
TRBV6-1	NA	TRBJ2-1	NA	TGTGCCAGCAGTAGGGACAACTCCTACAATGAGCAGTTCTTC	CASSRDNSYNEQFF
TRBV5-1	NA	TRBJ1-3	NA	TGCGCCAGCAGTTTGGACAGAAACACCATATATTTT	CASSLDRNTIYF
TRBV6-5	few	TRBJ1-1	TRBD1	TGTGCCAGCAGTTACGAGGACAGGACTGAAGCTTTCTTT	CASSYEDRTEAFF
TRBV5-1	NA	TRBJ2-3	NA	TGCGCCAGCGCCAGGATCGAAGGAGCCTCAGATACGCAGTATTTT	CASARIEGASDTQYF
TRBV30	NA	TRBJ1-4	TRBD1	TGTGCCTGGGGGACAGGGCAAAATGAAAAACTGTTTTTT	CAWGTGQNEKLFF
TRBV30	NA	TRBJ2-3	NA	TGTGCCTGGAGAGGTCTCTACGAGGGGGATACGCAGTATTTT	CAWRGLYEGDTQYF
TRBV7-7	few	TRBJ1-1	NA	TGTGCTAGCAGTTTCATGAGAGCTTTCTTT	CASSFMRAFF
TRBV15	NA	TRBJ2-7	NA	TGTGCCACCAGCAGAGCCAGGAGCTCCTACGAGCAGTACTTC	CATSRARSSYEQYF
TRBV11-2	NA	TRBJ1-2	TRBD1	TGTGCCAGCAGCAGAGGACAGGGCTTTAACTATGGCTACACCTTC	CASSRGQGFNYGYTF
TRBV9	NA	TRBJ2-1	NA	TGTGCCAGCAGCGTAGAAGGGACGACTAGCAATGAGCAGTTCTTC	CASSVEGTTSNEQFF
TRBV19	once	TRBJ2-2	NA	TGTGCCAGTAGTAGCCAAGGATCGAACACCGGGGAGCTGTTTTTT	CASSSQGSNTGELFF
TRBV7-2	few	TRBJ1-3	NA	TGTGCCAGCAGCTTAGCAGGCGGGAGCTCTGGAAACACCATATATTTT	CASSLAGGSSGNTIYF
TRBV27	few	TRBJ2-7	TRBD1	TGTGCCAGCAGGGGGACAGCCTTCTCCTACGAGCAGTACTTC	CASRGTAFSYEQYF
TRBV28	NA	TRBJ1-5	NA	TGTGCCAGCAGTATGACCCCAAATCAGCCCCAGCATTTT	CASSMTPNQPQHF
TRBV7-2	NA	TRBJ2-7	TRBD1	TGTGCCAGCAGCCAGGACAGGGCGTTGAACGAGCAGTACTTC	CASSQDRALNEQYF
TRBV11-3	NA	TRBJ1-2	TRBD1	TGTGCCAGCAGCCCGGGACAGCACTATGGCTACACCTTC	CASSPGQHYGYTF
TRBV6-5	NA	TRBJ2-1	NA	TGTGCCAGCAGTTCATCTAGCAATGAGCAGTTCTTC	CASSSSSNEQFF
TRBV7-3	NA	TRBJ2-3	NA	TGTGCCAGCAGCTCTGGGGCTAGCTCACTAGATACGCAGTATTTT	CASSSGASSLDTQYF
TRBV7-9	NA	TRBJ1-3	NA	TGTGCCAGCAGCTTAGTGGGAGGAAACACCATATATTTT	CASSLVGGNTIYF
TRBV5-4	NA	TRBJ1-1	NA	TGTGCCAGCAGCTTGGGTCGAGGGGCGAACACTGAAGCTTTCTTT	CASSLGRGANTEAFF
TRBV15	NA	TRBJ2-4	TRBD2	TGTGCCACCAGCAGAGATCGGAGCGGGGGAAACATTCAGTACTTC	CATSRDRSGGNIQYF
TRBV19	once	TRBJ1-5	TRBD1	TGTGCCAGTAGTAATGACAGGGATCAGCCCCAGCATTTT	CASSNDRDQPQHF
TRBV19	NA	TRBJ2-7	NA	TGTGCCAGTAGTATCTCAGGGATTAGGAGCGAGCAGTACTTC	CASSISGIRSEQYF
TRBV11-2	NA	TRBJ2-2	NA	TGTGCCACCCCCAGGGGGGGACTCAGGAACACCGGGGAGCTGTTTTTT	CATPRGGLRNTGELFF
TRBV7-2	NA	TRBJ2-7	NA	TGTGCCAGCAGCTCCTTGTACGAGCAGTACTTC	CASSSLYEQYF
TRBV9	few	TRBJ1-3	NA	TGTGCCAGCAGCGTAGATCCCTTTCGAGAAAACACCATATATTTT	CASSVDPFRENTIYF
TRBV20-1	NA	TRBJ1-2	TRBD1	TGCAGTGCCAGGACAGGGTCTGGCTACACCTTC	CSARTGSGYTF
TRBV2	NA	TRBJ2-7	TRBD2	TGTGCCAGCAGTGAGAGTCGCAGCGGGGAGACTAAGGACGAGCAGTACTTC	CASSESRSGETKDEQYF
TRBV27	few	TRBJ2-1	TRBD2	TGTGCCAGCAGCCCTGTTGGGCTAGCGGCTTACAATGAGCAGTTCTTC	CASSPVGLAAYNEQFF
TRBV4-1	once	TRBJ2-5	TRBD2	TGCGCCAGCAGCCAAGGGCCGGGACTAGCGGGAGGGACGGGCCAAGAGACCCAGTACTTC	CASSQGPGLAGGTGQETQYF
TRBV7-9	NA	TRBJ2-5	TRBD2	TGTGCCAGCAGCCCCCGGACTAGCGGGAGTGTAGAGACCCAGTACTTC	CASSPRTSGSVETQYF
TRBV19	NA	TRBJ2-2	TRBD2	TGTGCCAGGCCTAGCGGGAGCCGGGTCGGGGAGCTGTTTTTT	CARPSGSRVGELFF
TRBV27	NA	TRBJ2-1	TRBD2	TGTGCCAGCAGTAAGACTAGCATTCGGGGGAATGAGCAGTTCTTC	CASSKTSIRGNEQFF
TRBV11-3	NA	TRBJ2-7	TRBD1	TGTGCCAGCAGCTTAAGAACCGGGACAGCAAACGAGCAGTACTTC	CASSLRTGTANEQYF
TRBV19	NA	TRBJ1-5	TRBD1	TGTGCCAGTAGTCCCCGCGGGACAGGGAACTATCAGCCCCAGCATTTT	CASSPRGTGNYQPQHF
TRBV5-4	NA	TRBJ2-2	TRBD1	TGTGCCAGCAGCAAGGACAGGGCCAACACCGGGGAGCTGTTTTTT	CASSKDRANTGELFF
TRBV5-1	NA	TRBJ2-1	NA	TGCGCCAGCAGCTTGTTCGGGATGAAGGGCAATGAGCAGTTCTTC	CASSLFGMKGNEQFF
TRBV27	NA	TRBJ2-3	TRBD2	TGTGCCAGCACCAGGCGGGGGGTCACAGATACGCAGTATTTT	CASTRRGVTDTQYF
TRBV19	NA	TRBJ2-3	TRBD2	TGTGCCAGTAGTTACGAGGTAGCGGGAGGTACAGATACGCAGTATTTT	CASSYEVAGGTDTQYF
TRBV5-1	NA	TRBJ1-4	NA	TGCGCCAGCAGCTTGGCGGGGGCTCCTAATGAAAAACTGTTTTTT	CASSLAGAPNEKLFF
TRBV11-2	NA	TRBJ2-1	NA	TGTGCCAGCAGTCCCATCGTAATCGAGCAGTTCTTC	CASSPIVIEQFF
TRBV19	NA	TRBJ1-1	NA	TGTGCCAGTAGCCTAGCCGGCTCGGAAGCTTTCTTT	CASSLAGSEAFF
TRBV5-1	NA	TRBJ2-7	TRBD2	TGCGCCAGCAGCTTGGTGTCTAGCGGGAGTGACGAGCAGTACTTC	CASSLVSSGSDEQYF
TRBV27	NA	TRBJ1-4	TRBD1	TGTGCCAGCAGACCATACAGGGGTGCAACTAATGAAAAACTGTTTTTT	CASRPYRGATNEKLFF
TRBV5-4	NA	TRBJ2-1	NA	TGTGCCAGCAGCTTTGACAGGCGACACAATGAGCAGTTCTTC	CASSFDRRHNEQFF
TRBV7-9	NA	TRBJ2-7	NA	TGTGCCAGCAGCTTAGGGGTTTACGAGCAGTACTTC	CASSLGVYEQYF
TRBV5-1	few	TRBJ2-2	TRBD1	TGCGCCAGCAGCTTGAACAGGGGTGGGACCGGGGAGCTGTTTTTT	CASSLNRGGTGELFF
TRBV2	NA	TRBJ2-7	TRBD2	TGTGCCAGCACTGACCTTTTGGGGTCCGGGAGCGGGAGCTACGAGCAGTACTTC	CASTDLLGSGSGSYEQYF
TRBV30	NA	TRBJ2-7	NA	TGTGCCTGGAGCTTCCGTTTGGGCTACGAGCAGTACTTC	CAWSFRLGYEQYF
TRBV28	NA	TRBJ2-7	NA	TGTGCCAGTACTCCAGGGGACTTCTTCTACGAGCAGTACTTC	CASTPGDFFYEQYF
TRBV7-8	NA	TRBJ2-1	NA	TGTGCCAGCAGCTTGGGACTTTCTCTCGACACTGAGCAGTTCTTC	CASSLGLSLDTEQFF
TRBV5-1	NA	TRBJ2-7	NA	TGCGCCAGCAGCTTGCCCCCAGGGACCGAGCAGTACTTC	CASSLPPGTEQYF
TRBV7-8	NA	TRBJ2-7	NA	TGTGCCAGCAGCTTAGCTCGCGGGTGGACCTACGAGCAGTACTTC	CASSLARGWTYEQYF
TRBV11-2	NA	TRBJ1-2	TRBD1	TGTGCCAGCAGCCTTGGCGCAGGGGGGGGCTACACCTTC	CASSLGAGGGYTF
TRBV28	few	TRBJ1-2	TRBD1	TGTGCCAGCAGTCGGGACAGGAACTATGGCTACACCTTC	CASSRDRNYGYTF
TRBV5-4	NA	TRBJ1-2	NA	TGTGCCAGCAGCTTCGACACAGGGTATAACTATGGCTACACCTTC	CASSFDTGYNYGYTF
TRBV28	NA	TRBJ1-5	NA	TGTGCCAGCAGAGAGGGAAGCAATCAGCCCCAGCATTTT	CASREGSNQPQHF